The next 27 T cell receptor beta chains were all read from a single sample in a study of blood T cell repertoires in COVID-19. TCRdb keeps only in-frame clones here, not all; method: immunoSEQ multiplex PCR. The top ten hold about 8% of the sample, which has approximately 210,000 clones, about four fifths seen once. Source material: peripheral blood. The receptors come from a woman aged 45-59 years with active or convalescent COVID-19.

The chain employs TRBV5-1 and TRBJ2-7; tentatively, D is TRBD1 (6 bases). This CDR3 contains 14 residues. V lost 4 bases and J 3 bases, leaving 14 bases between the germline ends. Germline V gene data show CDR1 as SGHRS and CDR2 as YFSETQ. The CDR3 sequence: CASSPPTGNYEQYF. As DNA, the CDR3 is TGCGCCAGCAGCCCACCAACAGGGAACTACGAGCAGTACTTC. Using reference TRBV5-1 and TRBJ2-7 for the parts outside the CDR3, the full variable domain is KAGVTQTPRYLIKTRGQQVTLSCSPISGHRSVSWYQQTPGQGLQFLFEYFSETQRNKGNFPGRFSGRQFSNSRSEMNVSTLELGDSALYLCASSPPTGNYEQYFGPGTRLTVT.

The chain joins TRBV4-1 to TRBJ1-1; D not certain. This CDR3 region has 14 residues. Germline loops: CDR1 MGHRA, CDR2 YSYEKL. V dropped 3 bases and J dropped 1 base, with 9 bases sitting between them. The CDR3 is CASSQREGNTEAFF. CDR3 nucleotide sequence: TGCGCCAGCAGCCAGCGGGAGGGGAACACTGAAGCTTTCTTT.

Comment on this clone: Other DNA sequences in this sample translate to the same CDR3. This chain joins TRBV3-1 (or the pseudogene TRBV3-2) and TRBJ2-5; 7 bases line up with TRBD2. Looked up from germline, CDR1 is LGHDT and CDR2 is YNNKEL (reference sequence). The V segment lost 0 bases and the J segment 4 bases; nucleotides outside the gene matches: 11. The CDR3 runs 17 residues. CDR3 sequence reads: CASSQDRLAGRGETQYF. The CDR3 DNA sequence: TGTGCCAGCAGCCAAGATCGATTGGCAGGGAGGGGAGAGACCCAGTACTTC.

The V gene is TRBV2, the J gene TRBJ2-1; D gene ambiguous. V lost 5 bases, J lost 0 bases, and 17 bases lay in between. Germline V gives CDR1 SNHLY, CDR2 FYNNEI. CDR3 length: 17 amino acids. The CDR3 DNA sequence: TGTGCCAGCAGTCGCTTCACCACTCAGGCCTCCTACAATGAGCAGTTCTTC. As protein: CASSRFTTQASYNEQFF.

The rearrangement uses TRBV3-1 (or the pseudogene TRBV3-2) and TRBJ2-5; TRBD2 aligns across 14 bases. CDR3 length equals 17 residues. CDR1 LGHDT and CDR2 YNNKEL come from the germline V gene (reference sequence). The V gene end was trimmed by 4 bases and the J gene end by 5 bases; junction bases not matched to a gene: 9. The CDR3 DNA is TGTGCCAGCAGCCCCGGGACTAGCGGGAGAGGGGGGGAGACCCAGTACTTC. It specifies CASSPGTSGRGGETQYF.

This chain links TRBV28 with TRBJ1-2; D perhaps matches TRBD1 (5 bases). There are 14 residues in the CDR3. V was shortened by 2 bases and J by 6 bases, with 13 bases between the two germline ends. Germline V CDR1 and CDR2: MDHEN, SYDVKM. This CDR3 is CASSLPKRGDGYTF. The CDR3 DNA reads as TGTGCCAGCAGTTTACCTAAGCGGGGCGATGGCTACACCTTC.

V and J are TRBV30 and TRBJ2-7, with 10 positions matching TRBD2. This CDR3 spans 15 amino acids. The germline gives CDR1 GTSNPN, CDR2 SVGIG (reference sequence). Unmatched junction bases numbered 14, after V lost 5 bases and J lost 7 bases. The CDR3 DNA reads TGTGCCTGGCTACCACGCCTAGCGGGAGAGAGGGAGCAGTACTTC. This translates into CAWLPRLAGEREQYF.

This clone was seen ten or more times. V and J are TRBV30 and TRBJ1-5, with D uncertain. The CDR3 runs to 13 residues. Trimming shortened V by 2 bases and J by 7 bases, and 12 bases separated the two germline ends. Germline V CDR1 and CDR2: GTSNPN, SVGIG (reference sequence). DNA of the CDR3: TGTGCCTGGAGTCCGAGCGGGTGGCAGCCCCAGCATTTT. It yields the protein CAWSPSGWQPQHF.

The rearrangement joins TRBV2 to TRBJ1-2, with D maybe TRBD1 (6 bases). Germline V CDR1 and CDR2: SNHLY, FYNNEI. The CDR3 covers 14 residues. Trimming shortened V by 4 bases and J by 6 bases, and 15 bases separated the two germline ends. CDR3 sequence reads: CASSVQGPGNGYTF. In DNA, the CDR3 is TGTGCCAGCAGTGTTCAGGGGCCTGGTAATGGCTACACCTTC.

This rearrangement joins TRBV2 to TRBJ2-1, with TRBD2 identical over 8 bases. The CDR3 sequence is 11 residues long. Per germline, CDR1 SNHLY and CDR2 FYNNEI. The J segment lost 14 bases and the V segment lost 6 bases, leaving 6 bases of the junction unmatched. The CDR3 DNA reads TGTGCCAGCAGGGCGGGGGGTGTGGAGTTCTTC. Translating it yields CASRAGGVEFF. Full variable domain (outside the CDR3, taken from reference TRBV2 and TRBJ2-1): EPEVTQTPSHQVTQMGQEVILRCVPISNHLYFYWYRQILGQKVEFLVSFYNNEISEKSEIFDDQFSVERPDGSNFTLKIRSTKLEDSAMYFCASRAGGVEFFGPGTRLTVL.

This clone was detected only once. This chain uses TRBV10-3 with TRBJ2-2, with D perhaps TRBD1 (6 bases). Germline loops: CDR1 ENHRY, CDR2 SYGVKD. The CDR3 consists of 14 residues. The V and J ends lost 11 bases and 0 bases respectively, with 13 bases between them. CDR3 coding DNA: TGTGCCTCAGGACAGAGGCCGAACACCGGGGAGCTGTTTTTT. Its translation is CASGQRPNTGELFF.

The chain uses TRBV27 and TRBJ1-4, with a weak D call TRBD1 (6 bases). This CDR3 contains 14 residues. In germline, CDR1 is MNHEY, CDR2 SMNVEV (reference sequence). The V end was cut by 6 bases, the J end by 3 bases, with 11 bases between. CDR3 region: CASSRGGANEKLFF. CDR3 bases: TGTGCCAGCAGCCGAGGGGGGGCTAATGAAAAACTGTTTTTT.

This clone turned up a few times. The chain is built from TRBV20-1 and TRBJ2-3; 11 positions agree with TRBD2. The CDR3 length is 16 residues. V trimming: 3 bases; J trimming: 3 bases; junction bases outside the gene matches: 8. CDR1 and CDR2 from the germline V gene are DFQATT and SNEGSKA (reference sequence). The CDR3 region has the DNA TGCAGTGCTAGTGGCCCTAGCGGGAGGTCAACAGATACGCAGTATTTT. Translation gives CSASGPSGRSTDTQYF.

The gene calls are TRBV9 and TRBJ2-1, with 14 nucleotides matching TRBD2. The CDR3 has 20 amino acids. CDR1 is SGDLS and CDR2 is YYNGEE in the germline V gene. The trim removed 4 bases at V and 0 bases at J, leaving 12 bases unmatched. CDR3 residues: CASSPSGLAGGPSSYNEQFF. The CDR3 DNA reads TGTGCCAGCAGCCCCTCCGGACTAGCGGGAGGACCTAGCTCCTACAATGAGCAGTTCTTC.

Only a few counts were recorded for this clone. This chain links TRBV9 with TRBJ1-1, with TRBD1 as a possible D gene (5 bases). Trimming left V 0 bases short and J 1 base short, with 13 bases between. The CDR3 length is 16 residues. Germline V gene lookup returns CDR1 SGDLS and CDR2 YYNGEE. The CDR3, as DNA: TGTGCCAGCAGCGTAGTGCCAGGGCTTGAGAACACTGAAGCTTTCTTT. Translated, it gives CASSVVPGLENTEAFF.

The chain combines TRBV29-1 with TRBJ1-5; TRBD1 is a possible D gene (6 bases). CDR1 and CDR2 from the germline V gene are SQVTM and ANQGSEA. V lost 7 bases and J 4 bases, leaving 14 bases between the germline ends. The CDR3 sequence is 13 residues long. The CDR3 loop is CSATKGGNQPQHF. Written as DNA, the CDR3 is TGCAGCGCCACGAAAGGGGGTAATCAGCCCCAGCATTTT.

The chain carries TRBV2 and TRBJ2-7, with TRBD1 matching over 8 bases. The V segment lost 5 bases and the J segment 6 bases; nucleotides outside the gene matches: 9. CDR3 length: 14 amino acids. Germline lookup yields CDR1 SNHLY and CDR2 FYNNEI. CDR3 coding DNA: TGTGCCAGCAGTTCGGACAGGGCCTCCCTCGAGCAGTACTTC. Its protein is CASSSDRASLEQYF.

The chain is built from TRBV5-6 and TRBJ1-6, with TRBD1 matching over 7 bases. Germline CDR1 reads SGHDT; CDR2 reads YYEEEE. The CDR3 contains 15 residues. Trimming at V came to 4 bases and at J to 10 bases, leaving 11 bases not matched to a gene. CDR3 residues: CASSQDRFRGSPLHF. The CDR3 DNA reads as TGTGCCAGCAGCCAGGACAGGTTTAGGGGATCACCCCTCCACTTT.

This chain links TRBV11-2 with TRBJ1-3, with D possibly being TRBD1 (5 bases). The CDR3 sequence is 16 residues long. V dropped 5 bases and J dropped 0 bases, with 14 bases sitting between them. Germline loops: CDR1 SGHAT, CDR2 FQNNGV. As DNA, the CDR3 is TGTGCCAGCAGCACCGGGGGGGACTACTCTGGAAACACCATATATTTT. This encodes CASSTGGDYSGNTIYF. Complete variable domain (other parts from reference TRBV11-2 and TRBJ1-3): EAGVAQSPRYKIIEKRQSVAFWCNPISGHATLYWYQQILGQGPKLLIQFQNNGVVDDSQLPKDRFSAERLKGVDSTLKIQPAKLEDSAVYLCASSTGGDYSGNTIYFGEGSWLTVV.

With regard to this clone: Other nucleotide sequences from this sample produce the same CDR3. The CDR3 bases are TGCGCCAGCAGCTTGGAGGGGCTGGGAGGCTACACCTTC. Translating gives CASSLEGLGGYTF. The chain combines TRBV5-1 with TRBJ1-2; maybe TRBD1 (5 bases). There are 13 residues in the CDR3. Germline V lookup: CDR1 SGHRS, CDR2 YFSETQ. The V and J ends lost 0 bases and 8 bases respectively, with 11 bases between them. Full variable domain (remainder filled in from reference TRBV5-1 and TRBJ1-2): KAGVTQTPRYLIKTRGQQVTLSCSPISGHRSVSWYQQTPGQGLQFLFEYFSETQRNKGNFPGRFSGRQFSNSRSEMNVSTLELGDSALYLCASSLEGLGGYTFGSGTRLTVV.

This sequence joins TRBV6-5 and TRBJ1-2; D remains unclear. The CDR3 contains 14 residues. Trimming removed 0 bases from V and 7 bases from J, with 12 bases in between. Germline-derived CDR1 and CDR2 are MNHEY and SVGAGI. The chain's CDR3 is CASSYSTGVGGYTF. The CDR3 DNA is TGTGCCAGCAGTTACTCGACCGGGGTTGGTGGCTACACCTTC.

In the case of this clone: The same CDR3 also results from other DNA sequences found in this sample. The V call is TRBV5-1, the J call TRBJ2-7; D is possibly TRBD1 (6 bases). The length of the CDR3 is 14 residues. In germline, CDR1 is SGHRS, CDR2 YFSETQ. V was pared by 0 bases and J by 5 bases, with 12 bases between. CDR3 DNA: TGCGCCAGCAGCTTGGGGCAGGGGCTCCACGAGCAGTACTTC. Residues: CASSLGQGLHEQYF.

The V call is TRBV3-1 (or the pseudogene TRBV3-2), the J call TRBJ1-5; D perhaps matches TRBD1 (5 bases). The V and J ends lost 6 bases and 6 bases respectively, with 12 bases between them. Germline CDR1 is LGHDT and CDR2 is YNNKEL (reference sequence). The CDR3 totals 13 residues. The CDR3 DNA is TGTGCCAGCAGTGACAGTTTGGTTCAGCCCCAGCATTTT. It codes for CASSDSLVQPQHF.

The chain recombines TRBV27 with TRBJ2-7; maybe TRBD2 (6 bases). The CDR3 consists of 16 residues. V was trimmed by 5 bases and J by 6 bases, leaving 23 bases between them. Looked up from germline, CDR1 is MNHEY and CDR2 is SMNVEV (reference sequence). The CDR3 DNA sequence: TGTGCCAGCAGTCCTATTTCCGGGAGCCTCTGGGGCGAGCAGTACGTC. Translating gives CASSPISGSLWGEQYV.

This clone was detected only once. The chain links TRBV11-3 to TRBJ2-3, with 9 bases fitting TRBD1. This CDR3 region has 16 residues. Germline CDR1 SGHNT, CDR2 YENEEA. V lost 5 bases, J lost 1 base, and 7 bases stayed unmatched. CDR3 sequence (DNA): TGTGCCAGCAGCGTAAGACAGGGGGTCGGCACAGATACGCAGTATTTT. As protein: CASSVRQGVGTDTQYF.

The chain combines TRBV7-9 with TRBJ1-2; D possibly corresponds to TRBD1 (6 bases). Per germline, CDR1 SEHNR and CDR2 FQNEAQ (reference sequence). The V end lost 4 bases, the J end lost 2 bases, and 14 bases lay between the germline ends. The CDR3 length is 15 residues. DNA for the CDR3: TGTGCCAGCAGCTCCTCCGGACAGACGAACTATGGCTACACCTTC. Translating gives CASSSSGQTNYGYTF.

Note on this clone: Other DNA sequences from this sample encode an identical CDR3 as well. The genes are TRBV7-9 and TRBJ1-2; the match to TRBD1 covers 9 bases. This CDR3 has 14 amino acids. With 6 bases clipped from V and 2 bases from J, the junction kept 4 bases outside the gene matches. CDR1 is SEHNR and CDR2 is FQNEAQ in the germline V gene (reference sequence). The CDR3 region is CASSWGQGNYGYTF. In DNA form, the CDR3 reads TGTGCCAGCAGTTGGGGACAGGGAAACTATGGCTACACCTTC. Full variable domain (rest looked up from reference TRBV7-9 and TRBJ1-2): DTGVSQNPRHKITKRGQNVTFRCDPISEHNRLYWYRQTLGQGPEFLTYFQNEAQLEKSRLLSDRFSAERPKGSFSTLEIQRTEQGDSAMYLCASSWGQGNYGYTFGSGTRLTVV.